The entry below gives a single TCR beta chain sequence along with its context. The TCR beta profiling, which covered VDJ combination and CDR3 sequence, was carried out using genomic DNA as the template. In TCRdb, the reads were re-called with MiXCR into one record per CDR3 protein. The repertoire includes some 180,000 distinct CDR3 sequences, approximately 46% of them detected once, and approximately 2.9% sits in the top ten. This record belongs to a study of CD8+CD57+ T cells in acquired aplastic anemia. Germline V lookup: CDR1 DFQATT, CDR2 SNEGSKA (reference sequence). The CDR3 consists of 15 residues. V shed 3 bases, J shed 0 bases, and the junction held 1 base outside the gene matches.

The V call is TRBV20-1, the J call TRBJ2-7; 14 bases line up with TRBD2. The sequence derives from a human donor in good health. The specimen was sorted CD4+, CD8+, or CD8+CD57+ T cells (not recorded which) from PBMCs. The CDR3 is CSARGLAGVSYEQYF. DNA for the CDR3: TGCAGTGCTAGGGGACTAGCGGGAGTCTCCTACGAGCAGTACTTC.